This TCR beta chain was retrieved from a study of T cells in Graves' hyperthyroidism and ophthalmopathy. Study context: Peripheral blood was acquired at first diagnosis, ahead of any therapy whatsoever.

Findings of the study overall: The model forecast ophthalmopathy, anticipating it by a median around 6.5 months before onset.

This clonotype was counted ten times or more. What it binds is unknown. Diagnostic decisions used clinical symptoms, serum thyroxine and TRAb, thyroid ultrasound and orbital computed tomography. Researchers amplified the TCR beta CDR3 regions from RNA transcripts. In the first-round RT-PCR of the TCR CDR3, the HTBI primer set was used. A single record per CDR3 protein comes from TCRdb applying MiXCR to the multiplex PCR reads. This table has about 400,000 distinct CDR3 sequences, more than 13% appearing once. Germline V gene lookup returns CDR1 SGHVS and CDR2 FQNEAQ. The CDR3 totals 14 residues. The trim removed 5 bases at V and 7 bases at J, leaving 6 bases unmatched.

V gene TRBV7-8 combines with J gene TRBJ2-7, with 12 bases identical to TRBD2. This receptor was obtained from a man between 50 and 59 years old with Graves' ophthalmopathy. Input material: blood. The CDR3 sequence: CASSPSGRAWEQYF. The CDR3 nucleotides are TGTGCCAGCAGCCCTAGCGGGAGGGCCTGGGAGCAGTACTTC.